The sequence of this T cell receptor (beta chain) was determined in a study of T cells after yellow fever vaccination. Points from the study as a whole: The study found a weaker secondary response that peaked faster, day 5 versus 15.

The CDR3 consists of 14 residues. Per germline, CDR1 SGHTA and CDR2 FQGNSA. V gave up 1 base and J gave up 2 bases, with 6 bases separating them. This clonotype appeared many times. Its antigen remains unidentified. TCRdb redid the calling of the 5' RACE reads with MiXCR, one entry per CDR3 protein. The table lists approximately 580,000 distinct CDR3 sequences, about a sixth of them singletons. This TCR came from a man between 18 and 29 years old who received the YFV17D yellow fever vaccine. The rearrangement uses TRBV7-2 and TRBJ1-3; no reliable D call. The source material was PBMCs, sampled 5 to 6 days after the first yellow fever vaccination. The CDR3 loop is CASSLVRAGNTIYF. The CDR3 nucleotides are TGTGCCAGCAGCTTAGTCCGGGCTGGAAACACCATATATTTT.